Listed here is a single TCR beta chain. Its antigen is undetermined. Ophthalmopathy not arising within 18 months of follow-up defined hyperthyroidism as stable. Hyperthyroidism was new, under 2 months, in patients aged 18 to 65. Germline V gene data show CDR1 as LGHNA and CDR2 as YNFKEQ. Trimming cost V 1 base and J 3 bases, with 16 bases left between them. The CDR3 runs 17 residues. Scientists amplified the TCR beta CDR3 regions from RNA transcripts. First-round RT-PCR used HTBI primers; second-round multiplex PCR followed. TCRdb used MiXCR to reprocess the multiplex PCR reads, holding one entry per CDR3 protein. The sample includes a few hundred thousand distinct CDR3 sequences, about 18% of them seen just once. The entry originates in a study of Graves' ophthalmopathy and Graves' hyperthyroidism. Study results and caveats: Appearing in blood as well were most expanded thyroid clonotypes above 0.001 frequency. The model flagged ophthalmopathy progression at about 71% sensitivity and around 77% specificity.

The sequenced sample consisted of peripheral blood. This chain uses TRBV4-2 with TRBJ1-5, with TRBD1 as a possible D gene (5 bases). The TCR comes from an adult woman with stable Graves' hyperthyroidism. The CDR3 loop reads CASSQVGQGVVNQPQHF. CDR3 nucleotides: TGTGCCAGCAGCCAAGTTGGACAAGGGGTGGTCAATCAGCCCCAGCATTTT.